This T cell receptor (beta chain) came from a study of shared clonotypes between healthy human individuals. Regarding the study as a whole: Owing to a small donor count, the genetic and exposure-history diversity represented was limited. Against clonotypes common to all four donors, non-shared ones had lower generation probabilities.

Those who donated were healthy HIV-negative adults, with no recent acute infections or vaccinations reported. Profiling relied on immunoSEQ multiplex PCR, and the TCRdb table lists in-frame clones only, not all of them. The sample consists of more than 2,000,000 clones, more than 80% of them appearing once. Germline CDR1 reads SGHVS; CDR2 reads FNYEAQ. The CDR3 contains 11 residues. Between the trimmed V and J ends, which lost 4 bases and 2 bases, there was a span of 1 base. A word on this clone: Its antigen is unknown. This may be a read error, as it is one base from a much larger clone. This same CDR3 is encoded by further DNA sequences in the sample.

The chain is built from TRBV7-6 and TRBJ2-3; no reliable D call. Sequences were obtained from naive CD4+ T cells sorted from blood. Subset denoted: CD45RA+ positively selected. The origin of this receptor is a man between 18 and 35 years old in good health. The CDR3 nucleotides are TGTGCCAGCAGCTCCACAGATACGCAGTATTTT. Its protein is CASSSTDTQYF.